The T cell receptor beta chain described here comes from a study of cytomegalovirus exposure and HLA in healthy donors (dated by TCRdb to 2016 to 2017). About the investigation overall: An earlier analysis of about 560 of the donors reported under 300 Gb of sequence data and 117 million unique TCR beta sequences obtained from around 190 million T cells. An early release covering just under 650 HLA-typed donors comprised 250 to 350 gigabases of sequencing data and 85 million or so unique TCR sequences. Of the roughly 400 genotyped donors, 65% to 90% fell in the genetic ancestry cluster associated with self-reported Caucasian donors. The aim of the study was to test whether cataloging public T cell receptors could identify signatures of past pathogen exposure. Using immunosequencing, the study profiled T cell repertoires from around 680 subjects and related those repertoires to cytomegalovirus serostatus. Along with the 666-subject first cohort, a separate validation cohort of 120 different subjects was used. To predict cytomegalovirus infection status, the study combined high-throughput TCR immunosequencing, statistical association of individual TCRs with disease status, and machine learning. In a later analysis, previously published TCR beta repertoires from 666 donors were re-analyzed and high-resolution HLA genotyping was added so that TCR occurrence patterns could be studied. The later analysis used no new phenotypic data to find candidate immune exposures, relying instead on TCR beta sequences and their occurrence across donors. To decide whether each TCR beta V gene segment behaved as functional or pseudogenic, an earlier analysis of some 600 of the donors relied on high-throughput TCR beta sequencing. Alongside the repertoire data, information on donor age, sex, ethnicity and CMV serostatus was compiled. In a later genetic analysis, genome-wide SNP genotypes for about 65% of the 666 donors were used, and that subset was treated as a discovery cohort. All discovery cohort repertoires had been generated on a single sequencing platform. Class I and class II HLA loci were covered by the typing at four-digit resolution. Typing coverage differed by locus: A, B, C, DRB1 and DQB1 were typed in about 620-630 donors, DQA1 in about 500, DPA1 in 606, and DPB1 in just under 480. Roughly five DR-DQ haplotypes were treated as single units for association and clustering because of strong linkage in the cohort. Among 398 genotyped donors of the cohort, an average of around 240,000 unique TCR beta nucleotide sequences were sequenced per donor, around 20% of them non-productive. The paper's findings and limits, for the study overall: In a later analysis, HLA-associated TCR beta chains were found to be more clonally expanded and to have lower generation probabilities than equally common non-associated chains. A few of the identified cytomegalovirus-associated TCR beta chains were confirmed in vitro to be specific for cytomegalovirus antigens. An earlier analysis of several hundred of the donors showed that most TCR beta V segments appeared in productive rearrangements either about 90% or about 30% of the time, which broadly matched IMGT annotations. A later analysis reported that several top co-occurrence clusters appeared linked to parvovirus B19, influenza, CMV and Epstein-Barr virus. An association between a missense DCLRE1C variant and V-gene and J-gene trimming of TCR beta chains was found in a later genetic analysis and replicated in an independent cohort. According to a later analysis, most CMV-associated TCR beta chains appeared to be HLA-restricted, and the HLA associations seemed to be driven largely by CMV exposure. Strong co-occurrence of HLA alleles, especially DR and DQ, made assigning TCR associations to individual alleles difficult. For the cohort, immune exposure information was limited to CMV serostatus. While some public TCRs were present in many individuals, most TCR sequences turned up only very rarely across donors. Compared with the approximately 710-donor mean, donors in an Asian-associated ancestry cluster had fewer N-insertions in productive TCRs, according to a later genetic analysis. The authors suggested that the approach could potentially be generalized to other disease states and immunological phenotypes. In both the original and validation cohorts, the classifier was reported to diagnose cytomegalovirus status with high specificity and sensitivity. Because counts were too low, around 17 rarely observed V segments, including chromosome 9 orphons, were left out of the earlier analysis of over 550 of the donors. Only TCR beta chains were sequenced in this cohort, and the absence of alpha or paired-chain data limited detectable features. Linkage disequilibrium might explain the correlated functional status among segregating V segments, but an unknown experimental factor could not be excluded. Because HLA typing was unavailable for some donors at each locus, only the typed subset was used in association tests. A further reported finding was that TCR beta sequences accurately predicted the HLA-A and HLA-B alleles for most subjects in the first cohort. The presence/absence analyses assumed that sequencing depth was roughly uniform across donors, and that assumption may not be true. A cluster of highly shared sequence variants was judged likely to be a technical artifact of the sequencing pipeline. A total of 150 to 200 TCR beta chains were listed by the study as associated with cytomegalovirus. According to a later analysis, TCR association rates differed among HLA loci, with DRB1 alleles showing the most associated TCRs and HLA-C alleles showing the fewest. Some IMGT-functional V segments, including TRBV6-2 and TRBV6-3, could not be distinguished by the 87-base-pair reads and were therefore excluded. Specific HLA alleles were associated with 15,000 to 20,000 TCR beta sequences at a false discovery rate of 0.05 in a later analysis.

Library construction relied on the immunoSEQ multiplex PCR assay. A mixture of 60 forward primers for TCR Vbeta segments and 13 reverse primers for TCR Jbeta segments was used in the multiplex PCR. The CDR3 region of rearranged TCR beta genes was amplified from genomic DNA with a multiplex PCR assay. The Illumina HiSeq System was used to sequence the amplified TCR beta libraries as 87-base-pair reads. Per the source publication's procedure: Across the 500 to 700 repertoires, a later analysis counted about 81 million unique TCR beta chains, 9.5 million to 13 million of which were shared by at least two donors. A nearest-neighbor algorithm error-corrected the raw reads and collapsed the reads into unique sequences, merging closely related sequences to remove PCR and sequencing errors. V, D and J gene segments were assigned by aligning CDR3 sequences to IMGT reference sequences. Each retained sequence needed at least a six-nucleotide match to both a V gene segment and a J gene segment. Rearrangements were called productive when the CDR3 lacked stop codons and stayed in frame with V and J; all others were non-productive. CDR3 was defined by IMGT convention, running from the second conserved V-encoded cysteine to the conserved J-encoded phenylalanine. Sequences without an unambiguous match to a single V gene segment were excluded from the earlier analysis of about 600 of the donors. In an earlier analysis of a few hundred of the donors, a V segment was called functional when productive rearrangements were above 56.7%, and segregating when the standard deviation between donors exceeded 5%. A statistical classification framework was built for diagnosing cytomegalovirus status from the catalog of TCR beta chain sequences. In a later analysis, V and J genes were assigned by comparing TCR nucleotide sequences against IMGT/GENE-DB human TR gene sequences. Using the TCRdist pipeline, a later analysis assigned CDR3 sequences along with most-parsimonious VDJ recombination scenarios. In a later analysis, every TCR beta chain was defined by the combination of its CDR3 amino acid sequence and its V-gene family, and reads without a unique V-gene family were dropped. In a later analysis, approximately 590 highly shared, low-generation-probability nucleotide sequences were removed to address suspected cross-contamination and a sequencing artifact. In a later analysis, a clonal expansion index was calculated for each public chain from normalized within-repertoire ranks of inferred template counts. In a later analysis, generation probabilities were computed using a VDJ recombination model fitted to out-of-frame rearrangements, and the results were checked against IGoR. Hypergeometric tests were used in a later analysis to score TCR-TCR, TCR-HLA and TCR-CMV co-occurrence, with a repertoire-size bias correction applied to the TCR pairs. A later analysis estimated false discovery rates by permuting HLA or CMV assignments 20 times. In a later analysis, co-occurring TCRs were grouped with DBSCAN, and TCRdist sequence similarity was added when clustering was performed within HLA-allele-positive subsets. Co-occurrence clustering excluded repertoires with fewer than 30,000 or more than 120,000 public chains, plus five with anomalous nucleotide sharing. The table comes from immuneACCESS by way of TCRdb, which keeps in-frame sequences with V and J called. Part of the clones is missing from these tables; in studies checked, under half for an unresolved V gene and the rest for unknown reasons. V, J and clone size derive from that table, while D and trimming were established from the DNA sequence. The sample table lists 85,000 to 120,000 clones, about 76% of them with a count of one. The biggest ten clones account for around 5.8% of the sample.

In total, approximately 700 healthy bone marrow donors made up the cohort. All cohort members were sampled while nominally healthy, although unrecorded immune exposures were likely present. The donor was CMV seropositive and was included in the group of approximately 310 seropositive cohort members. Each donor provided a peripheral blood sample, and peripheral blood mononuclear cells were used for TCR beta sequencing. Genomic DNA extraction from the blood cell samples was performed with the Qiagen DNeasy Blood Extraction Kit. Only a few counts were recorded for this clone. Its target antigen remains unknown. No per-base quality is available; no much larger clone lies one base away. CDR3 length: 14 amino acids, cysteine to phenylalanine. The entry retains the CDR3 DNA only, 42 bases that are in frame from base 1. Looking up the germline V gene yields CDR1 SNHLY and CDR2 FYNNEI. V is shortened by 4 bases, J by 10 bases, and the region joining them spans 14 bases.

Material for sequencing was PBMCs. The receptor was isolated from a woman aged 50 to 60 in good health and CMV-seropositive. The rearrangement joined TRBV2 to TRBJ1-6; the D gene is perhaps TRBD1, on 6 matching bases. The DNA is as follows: TGTGCCAGCAGTGGGGAACAGGGTTCCTCACCCCTCCACTTT. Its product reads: CASSGEQGSSPLHF.